Sequencing of this T cell receptor beta chain was carried out in a study of T cells after posttransplantation cyclophosphamide. This CDR3 contains 16 residues. After removal of 5 bases from V and 1 base from J, the junction contained 8 bases not matched to a gene. CDR1 is SGHNT, CDR2 YYREEE, per germline (reference sequence). Methotrexate plus calcineurin inhibitor accompanied controls' myeloablative marrow transplants; sampling was 1 year later. The assay was immunoSEQ multiplex PCR, and TCRdb's table has in-frame clones only and misses some. The sample has 9,000 to 15,000 clones, roughly four fifths seen once.

This clonotype was obtained from a young adult male patient who received an allogeneic stem cell transplant from an unrelated donor, was CMV-positive, and had acute GVHD only. Some of these T cells may belong to the graft donor. The chain joins TRBV5-4 to TRBJ2-5, with 10 nucleotides matching TRBD2. The source material was PBMCs, sampled 367 days after allogeneic stem cell transplant with calcineurin inhibitor and methotrexate. The CDR3 DNA reads as TGTGCCAGCAGGCCCGACTTAGCGGGAGGCCAAGAGACCCAGTACTTC. Protein product: CASRPDLAGGQETQYF.